The source of this TCR beta chain is a study of beta chain features in type 1 diabetes. General observations from the study: Junctions at VDJ sites from type 1 diabetes patients had fewer insertions and more deletions.

Expressed TCRB transcripts were sequenced because the isolated RNA had all been reverse transcribed beforehand. Only in-frame clones appear in the TCRdb table, and some are missing; sequencing was by immunoSEQ multiplex PCR. In the table there are almost 350,000 clones, roughly a fifth of which are singletons. The table lists this clone with a few counts. Its antigen is as yet unknown. Germline CDR1 SGHTA, CDR2 FQGNSA. Trimming took 5 bases from V and 4 from J; bases not matched to a gene: 6. This CDR3 has 15 amino acids. The material sequenced was naive CD4+ T cells from blood. This receptor was obtained from a young woman in good health. The chain employs TRBV7-2 and TRBJ1-3, with 9 nucleotides matching TRBD1. CDR3 residues: CASSPGGTGGNTIYF. The CDR3 DNA is TGTGCCAGCAGCCCTGGCGGGACAGGGGGAAACACCATATATTTT. Variable domain in full (rest from reference TRBV7-2 and TRBJ1-3): GAGVSQSPSNKVTEKGKDVELRCDPISGHTALYWYRQSLGQGLEFLIYFQGNSAPDKSGLPSDRFSAERTGGSVSTLTIQRTQQEDSAVYLCASSPGGTGGNTIYFGEGSWLTVV.